This T cell receptor beta chain was obtained from a study of T cell responses to AZD1222 COVID-19 vaccine. Overall study results and limits: Increased Spike-specific TCR breadth and depth were observed after two AZD1222 doses. White British ancestry dominated among donors, who included more females, and clonal diversity was possibly underestimated.

V was shortened by 9 bases and J by 4 bases, with 12 bases between the two germline ends. Per the germline V gene, CDR1 is PRHDT and CDR2 is FYEKMQ (reference sequence). The CDR3 loop spans 12 amino acids. The protocol was immunoSEQ multiplex PCR, while the TCRdb copy is restricted to in-frame clones and leaves out a portion. The sample carries about 60,000 clones, less than 90% recorded once. Remarks on this clone: The antigen is not known.

This rearrangement joins TRBV13 to TRBJ1-1; D not certain. This sequence was found in an adult in good health. Sequencing was performed on peripheral blood, taken on day 0 of AZD1222 vaccination. The CDR3 DNA reads TGTGCCAGTGGTCGGTTTGGCACTGAAGCTTTCTTT. Its protein is CASGRFGTEAFF.